These 10 T cell receptor beta chains were all obtained from the same sample, sequenced in a study of blood T cell repertoires in COVID-19. TCRdb's table, derived via immunoSEQ multiplex PCR, lists solely in-frame clones and lacks some. The data show over 150,000 clones, approximately 88% seen once. The source material was peripheral blood. These receptors all come from a woman aged 40 to 55 with COVID-19, enrolled during active disease.

This chain joins TRBV24-1 and TRBJ2-3; D is possibly TRBD1 (6 bases). Trimming removed 8 bases at V and 3 bases at J, with 17 bases between. CDR3 length: 15 residues. From germline, CDR1 is KGHDR and CDR2 SFDVKD. CDR3 nucleotides: TGTGCCACCAAGGCAGGGGATGGGGGTACAGATACGCAGTATTTT. Amino acid sequence: CATKAGDGGTDTQYF.

The chain is built from TRBV10-3 and TRBJ1-1, with D possibly matching TRBD1 (6 bases). Trimming left V 5 bases short and J 4 bases short, with 17 bases between. The CDR3 has 15 residues. Per the germline V gene, CDR1 is ENHRY and CDR2 is SYGVKD. The CDR3 loop is CAISPEGRGSTEAFF. The CDR3 DNA reads TGTGCCATCAGTCCAGAGGGCAGGGGCAGCACTGAAGCTTTCTTT.

This clone was seen a single time. This chain joins TRBV29-1 and TRBJ2-5; 9 positions agree with TRBD1. Germline-derived CDR1 and CDR2 are SQVTM and ANQGSEA. V trimming: 6 bases; J trimming: 4 bases; junction bases outside the gene matches: 9. This CDR3 has 14 residues. CDR3 nucleotides: TGCAGCGTCGACCCGGGGACAGGGCTAGAGACCCAGTACTTC. The encoded protein is CSVDPGTGLETQYF.

The rearrangement joins TRBV7-2 to TRBJ2-3; TRBD2 matches 8 bases. The CDR3 loop spans 15 amino acids. With 7 bases clipped from V and 5 bases from J, the junction kept 11 bases outside the gene matches. Germline V gene data show CDR1 as SGHTA and CDR2 as FQGNSA. The CDR3 here is CASTYPGLVIDTQYF. The CDR3 DNA reads as TGTGCCAGCACCTACCCGGGACTAGTAATAGATACGCAGTATTTT.

V and J are TRBV5-1 and TRBJ2-3; 8 bases fit TRBD1. Losses at the gene ends were 5 bases for V and 1 base for J; bases not matched to a gene: 0. In germline, CDR1 is SGHRS, CDR2 YFSETQ. The CDR3 sequence is 13 residues long. The CDR3 coding sequence is TGCGCCAGCAGGGGACAGGGCACAGATACGCAGTATTTT. Encoded protein: CASRGQGTDTQYF. Full variable domain (missing parts from reference TRBV5-1 and TRBJ2-3): KAGVTQTPRYLIKTRGQQVTLSCSPISGHRSVSWYQQTPGQGLQFLFEYFSETQRNKGNFPGRFSGRQFSNSRSEMNVSTLELGDSALYLCASRGQGTDTQYFGPGTRLTVL.

This clone showed up just once. The V gene is TRBV6-5, the J gene TRBJ2-7, with D perhaps TRBD2 (5 bases). Trimming took off 0 bases at V and 7 bases at J, with 13 bases between the two ends. This CDR3 region has 14 residues. Germline CDR1 reads MNHEY; CDR2 reads SVGAGI. CDR3 residues: CASSYSGGRGEQYF. The CDR3 DNA is TGTGCCAGCAGTTACTCGGGCGGACGCGGGGAGCAGTACTTC.

This chain joins TRBV7-2 and TRBJ1-5, with D possibly TRBD1 on 6 matching bases. V was pared by 5 bases and J by 5 bases, with 16 bases between. Germline V gives CDR1 SGHTA, CDR2 FQGNSA. CDR3 size: 15 residues. CDR3 region: CASSPRGGGDQPQHF. The DNA for the CDR3 is TGTGCCAGCAGCCCTCGGGGAGGGGGGGATCAGCCCCAGCATTTT.

Only a few counts were recorded for this clone. An end of the junction does not agree with germline; a read error may underlie this. The chain couples TRBV7-7 to TRBJ2-1, with 12 bases matching TRBD2. This CDR3 region has 16 residues. Germline CDR1 and CDR2: SSHAT and FNYEAQ (reference sequence). The CDR3: CASSLRTSGNVNEQFF. DNA for the CDR3: TGTGCTAGCAGCCTTAGGACTAGCGGGAATGTCAATGAGCAGTTCTTC.

The V call is TRBV6-5, the J call TRBJ2-3; no clear D. This CDR3 is built from 15 residues. V was clipped by 3 bases and J by 0 bases, with 10 bases between them. Looked up from germline, CDR1 is MNHEY and CDR2 is SVGAGI. As DNA, the CDR3 is TGTGCCAGCAGTTATGGCAAGACTAGCACAGATACGCAGTATTTT. Its protein product is CASSYGKTSTDTQYF.

The rearrangement uses TRBV5-5 and TRBJ1-1, with 7 positions matching TRBD1. In germline, CDR1 is SGHKS, CDR2 YYEKEE (reference sequence). Trimming cost V 4 bases and J 0 bases; bases outside gene matches: 12. CDR3 length: 17 amino acids. The CDR3 DNA reads TGTGCCAGCAGCCCGGGGCGGACAGGCCGACTGAACACTGAAGCTTTCTTT. Protein: CASSPGRTGRLNTEAFF.